This entry features one TCR beta chain sequence. Time point denoted: peripheral blood 6 weeks after treatment start. Samples spanned pretreatment and treatment, with 1 to 8 time points per patient. This sample stems from a study of PD-L1 blockade in urothelial cancer. Study in general: Male sex and bladder-origin urothelial cancer characterized most of the roughly 29 patients. The authors examined blood 3 weeks (second dose) and 6 weeks after treatment start. Per blood sample, T cells had a median of approximately 150,000.

Measured with immunoSEQ multiplex PCR; TCRdb has only the in-frame clones, and not every one. The sample lists more than 45,000 clones; about 86% were seen once. This CDR3 contains 12 residues. Germline V gene sequence: CDR1 SEHNR, CDR2 FQNEAQ (reference sequence). V lost 2 bases and J 6 bases, leaving 7 bases between the germline ends. The genes are TRBV7-9 and TRBJ1-1; no clear D gene. This sequence was found in a man aged 60-69 years with urothelial cancer. Sequenced material: PBMCs, taken around atezolizumab (anti-PD-L1) treatment. The CDR3: CASSLSGAEAFF. The CDR3 DNA reads as TGTGCCAGCAGCTTAAGCGGGGCTGAAGCTTTCTTT.